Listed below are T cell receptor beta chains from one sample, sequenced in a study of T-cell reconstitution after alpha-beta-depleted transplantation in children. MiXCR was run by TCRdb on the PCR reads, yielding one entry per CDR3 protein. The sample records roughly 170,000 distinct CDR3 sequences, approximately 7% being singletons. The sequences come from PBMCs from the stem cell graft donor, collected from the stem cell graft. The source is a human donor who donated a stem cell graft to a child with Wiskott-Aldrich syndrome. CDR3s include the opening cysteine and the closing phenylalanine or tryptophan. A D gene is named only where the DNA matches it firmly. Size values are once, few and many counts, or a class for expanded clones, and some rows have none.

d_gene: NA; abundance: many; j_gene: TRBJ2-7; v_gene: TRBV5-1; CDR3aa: CASSLVGGTSDEQYF; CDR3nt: TGCGCCAGCAGCTTGGTGGGCGGGACCTCGGATGAGCAGTACTTC
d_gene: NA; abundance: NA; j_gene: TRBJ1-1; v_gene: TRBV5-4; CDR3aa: CASSLEYSTNTEAFF; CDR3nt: TGTGCCAGCAGCTTGGAATACAGCACGAACACTGAAGCTTTCTTT
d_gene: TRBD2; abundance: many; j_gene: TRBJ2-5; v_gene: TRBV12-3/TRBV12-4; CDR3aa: CASSFGGGETQYF; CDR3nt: TGTGCCAGCAGTTTCGGGGGGGGGGAGACCCAGTACTTC
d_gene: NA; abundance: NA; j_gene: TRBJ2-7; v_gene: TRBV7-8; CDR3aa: CASSLPRLSEQYF; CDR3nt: TGTGCCAGCAGCTTACCCCGGCTCTCCGAGCAGTACTTC
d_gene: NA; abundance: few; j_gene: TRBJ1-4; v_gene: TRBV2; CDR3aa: CASRIIDEKLFF; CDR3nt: TGTGCCAGCAGGATTATTGATGAAAAACTGTTTTTT
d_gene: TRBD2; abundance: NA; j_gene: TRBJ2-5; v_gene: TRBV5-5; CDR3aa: CASSFYALAGVYETQYF; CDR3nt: TGTGCCAGCAGCTTTTACGCCCTAGCGGGAGTTTATGAGACCCAGTACTTC
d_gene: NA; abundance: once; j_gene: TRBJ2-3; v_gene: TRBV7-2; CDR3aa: CASSLDVRTDTQYF; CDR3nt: TGTGCCAGCAGCTTAGACGTCCGCACAGATACGCAGTATTTT
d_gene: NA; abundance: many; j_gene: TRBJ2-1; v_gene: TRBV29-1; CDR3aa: CSVEATRRSEQFF; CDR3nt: TGCAGCGTTGAGGCTACCAGGAGGTCTGAGCAGTTCTTC
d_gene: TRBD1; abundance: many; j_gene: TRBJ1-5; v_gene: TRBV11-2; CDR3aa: CASSGQGGQEPQHF; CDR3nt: TGTGCCAGCAGCGGACAGGGTGGCCAAGAGCCCCAGCATTTT
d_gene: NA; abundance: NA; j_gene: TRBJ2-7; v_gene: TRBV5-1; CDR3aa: CASALRADYEQYF; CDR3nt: TGCGCCAGCGCCTTGAGGGCGGACTACGAGCAGTACTTC
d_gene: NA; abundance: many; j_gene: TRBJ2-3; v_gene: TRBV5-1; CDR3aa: CASSTRHRTDTQYF; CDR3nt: TGCGCCAGCAGCACTCGACACCGCACAGATACGCAGTATTTT
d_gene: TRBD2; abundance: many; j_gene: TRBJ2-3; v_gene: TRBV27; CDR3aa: CASSRIGLADTDTQYF; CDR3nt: TGTGCCAGCAGTCGAATCGGACTAGCGGATACAGATACGCAGTATTTT
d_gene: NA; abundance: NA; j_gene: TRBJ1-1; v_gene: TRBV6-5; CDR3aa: CASSYSPRANTEAFF; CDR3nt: TGTGCCAGCAGTTACTCCCCCCGTGCGAACACTGAAGCTTTCTTT
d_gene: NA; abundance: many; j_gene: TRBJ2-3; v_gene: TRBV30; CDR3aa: CAWSGRGTQYF; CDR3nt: TGTGCCTGGAGTGGTCGAGGTACGCAGTATTTT
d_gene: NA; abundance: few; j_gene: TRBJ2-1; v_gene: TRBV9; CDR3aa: CASSVDGYNEQFF; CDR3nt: TGTGCCAGCAGCGTGGACGGCTACAATGAGCAGTTCTTC
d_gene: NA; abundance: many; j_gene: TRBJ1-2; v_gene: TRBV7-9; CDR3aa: CASSPSGGSGGYTF; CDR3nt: TGTGCCAGCAGCCCATCGGGCGGGAGCGGTGGCTACACCTTC
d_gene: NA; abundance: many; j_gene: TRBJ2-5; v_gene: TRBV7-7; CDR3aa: CASSPQLGRSETQYF; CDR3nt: TGTGCCAGCAGCCCACAGCTAGGACGTTCCGAGACCCAGTACTTC
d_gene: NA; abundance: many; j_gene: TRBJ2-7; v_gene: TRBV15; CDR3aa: CATSRDARDIEQYF; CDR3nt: TGTGCCACCAGCAGAGACGCCAGGGACATCGAGCAGTACTTC
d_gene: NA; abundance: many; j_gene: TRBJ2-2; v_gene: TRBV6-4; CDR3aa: CASSDSERKSGELFF; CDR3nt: TGTGCCAGCAGTGACTCGGAGCGTAAATCCGGGGAGCTGTTTTTT
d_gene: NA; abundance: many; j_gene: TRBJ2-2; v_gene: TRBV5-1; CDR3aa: CASSSLTPGGTGELFF; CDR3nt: TGCGCCAGCAGCTCCTTGACCCCCGGAGGCACCGGGGAGCTGTTTTTT
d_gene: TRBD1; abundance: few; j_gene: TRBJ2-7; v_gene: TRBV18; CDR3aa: CASSPLRQGAYEQYF; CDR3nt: TGTGCCAGCTCACCGCTACGACAGGGAGCCTACGAGCAGTACTTC
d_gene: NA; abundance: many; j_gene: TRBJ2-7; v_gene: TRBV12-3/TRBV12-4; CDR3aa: CASSFRRGSYEQYF; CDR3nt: TGTGCCAGCAGCTTCCGGCGAGGGTCCTACGAGCAGTACTTC
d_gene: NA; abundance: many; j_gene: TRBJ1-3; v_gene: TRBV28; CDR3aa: CASTLDRSGNTIYF; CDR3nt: TGTGCCAGCACCCTGGACAGATCTGGAAACACCATATATTTT
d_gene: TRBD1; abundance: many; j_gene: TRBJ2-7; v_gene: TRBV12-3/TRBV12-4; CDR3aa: CASSDDRDRSYEQYF; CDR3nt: TGTGCCAGCAGTGACGATCGGGACAGGAGCTACGAGCAGTACTTC
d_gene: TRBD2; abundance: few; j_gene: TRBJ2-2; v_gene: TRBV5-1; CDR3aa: CASSLAGGPNTGELFF; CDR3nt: TGCGCCAGCAGCTTGGCGGGGGGGCCGAACACCGGGGAGCTGTTTTTT
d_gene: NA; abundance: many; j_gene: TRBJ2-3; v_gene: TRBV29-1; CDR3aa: CSAPVNTDTQYF; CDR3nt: TGCAGCGCCCCAGTGAACACAGATACGCAGTATTTT
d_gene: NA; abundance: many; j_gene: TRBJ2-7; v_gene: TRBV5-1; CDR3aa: CASSPFSGTLGLEQYF; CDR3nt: TGCGCCAGCAGCCCTTTTTCCGGGACTCTGGGGCTCGAGCAGTACTTC
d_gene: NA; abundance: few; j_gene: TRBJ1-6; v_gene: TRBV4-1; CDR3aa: CASSQNRWINSPLHF; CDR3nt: TGCGCCAGCAGCCAGAACAGGTGGATTAATTCACCCCTCCACTTT